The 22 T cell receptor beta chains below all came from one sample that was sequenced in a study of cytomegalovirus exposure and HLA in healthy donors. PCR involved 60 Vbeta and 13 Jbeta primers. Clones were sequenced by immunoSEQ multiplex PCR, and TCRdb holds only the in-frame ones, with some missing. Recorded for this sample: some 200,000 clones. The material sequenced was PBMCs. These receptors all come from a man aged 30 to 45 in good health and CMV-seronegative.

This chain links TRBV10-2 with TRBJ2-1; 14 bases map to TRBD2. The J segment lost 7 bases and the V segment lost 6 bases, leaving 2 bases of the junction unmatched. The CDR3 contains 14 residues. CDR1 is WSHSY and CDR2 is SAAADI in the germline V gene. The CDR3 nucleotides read TGCGCCAGCAGGGGACTAGCGGGAGAAAATGAGCAGTTCTTC. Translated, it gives CASRGLAGENEQFF.

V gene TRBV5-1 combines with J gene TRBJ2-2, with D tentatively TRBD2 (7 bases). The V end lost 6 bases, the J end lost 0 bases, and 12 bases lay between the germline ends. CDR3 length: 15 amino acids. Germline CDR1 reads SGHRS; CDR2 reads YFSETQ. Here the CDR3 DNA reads TGCGCCAGCACCTCGGGGGGCTCGAACACCGGGGAGCTGTTTTTT. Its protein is CASTSGGSNTGELFF.

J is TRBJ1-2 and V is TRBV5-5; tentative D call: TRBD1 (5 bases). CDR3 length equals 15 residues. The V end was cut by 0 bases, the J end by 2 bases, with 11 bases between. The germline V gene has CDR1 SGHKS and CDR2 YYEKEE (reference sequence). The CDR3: CASSLEPGRNYGYTF. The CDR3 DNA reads TGTGCCAGCAGCTTGGAGCCAGGGAGGAACTATGGCTACACCTTC.

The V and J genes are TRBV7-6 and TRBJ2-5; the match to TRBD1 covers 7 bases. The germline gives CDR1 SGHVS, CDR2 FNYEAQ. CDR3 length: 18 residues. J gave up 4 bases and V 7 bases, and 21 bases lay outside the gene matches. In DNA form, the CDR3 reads TGTGCCAGCACTCTAATGGGAAACCGACAGGGAAAGGCAGAGACCCAGTACTTC. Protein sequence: CASTLMGNRQGKAETQYF.

The CDR3: CASLGPRGETQYF. The CDR3 bases are TGTGCCAGCTTGGGTCCTCGGGGGGAGACCCAGTACTTC. The chain is built from TRBV6-5 and TRBJ2-5, with TRBD2 as a possible D gene (6 bases). The CDR3 spans 13 residues. Deletions cut 8 bases from V and 5 bases from J, with 15 bases between. The germline V gene encodes CDR1 MNHEY and CDR2 SVGAGI.

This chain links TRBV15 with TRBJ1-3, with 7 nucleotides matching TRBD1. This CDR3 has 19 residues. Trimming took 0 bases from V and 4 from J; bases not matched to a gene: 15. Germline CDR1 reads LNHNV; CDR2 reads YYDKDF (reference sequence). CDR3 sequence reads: CATSRDNVRPGQAGNTIYF. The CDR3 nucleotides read TGTGCCACCAGCAGAGATAATGTTAGACCTGGACAGGCAGGAAACACCATATATTTT.

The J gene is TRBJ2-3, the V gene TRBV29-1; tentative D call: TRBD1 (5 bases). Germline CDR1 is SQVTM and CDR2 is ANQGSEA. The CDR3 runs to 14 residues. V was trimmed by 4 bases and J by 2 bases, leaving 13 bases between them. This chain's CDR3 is CSVVPQGTTDTQYF. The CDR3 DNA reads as TGCAGCGTTGTCCCGCAGGGTACCACAGATACGCAGTATTTT.

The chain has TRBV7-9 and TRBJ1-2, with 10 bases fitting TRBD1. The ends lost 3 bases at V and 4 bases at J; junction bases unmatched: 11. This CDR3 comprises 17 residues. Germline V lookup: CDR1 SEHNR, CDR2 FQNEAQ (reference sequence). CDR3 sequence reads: CASSLSRDRGIGYGYTF. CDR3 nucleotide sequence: TGTGCCAGCAGCTTGTCCCGGGACAGGGGAATTGGCTATGGCTACACCTTC.

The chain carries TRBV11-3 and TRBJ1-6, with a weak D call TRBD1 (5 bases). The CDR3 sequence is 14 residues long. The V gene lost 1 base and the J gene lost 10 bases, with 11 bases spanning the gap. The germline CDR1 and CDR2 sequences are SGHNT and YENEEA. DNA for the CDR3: TGTGCCAGCAGCTTAGGGGGGGGGTCATCACCCCTCCACTTT. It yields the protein CASSLGGGSSPLHF.

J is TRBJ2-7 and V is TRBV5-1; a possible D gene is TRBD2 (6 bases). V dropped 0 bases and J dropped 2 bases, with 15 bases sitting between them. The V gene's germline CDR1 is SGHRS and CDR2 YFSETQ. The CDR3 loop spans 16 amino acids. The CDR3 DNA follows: TGCGCCAGCAGCTTGGAAGGGACCGGGAGAGCCTACGAGCAGTACTTC. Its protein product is CASSLEGTGRAYEQYF.

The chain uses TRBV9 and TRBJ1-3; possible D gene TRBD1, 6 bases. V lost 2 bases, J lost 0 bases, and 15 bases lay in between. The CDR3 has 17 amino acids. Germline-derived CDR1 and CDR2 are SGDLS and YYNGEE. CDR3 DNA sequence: TGTGCCAGCAGCGTTATCCTCCGGGACAACTCTGGAAACACCATATATTTT. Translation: CASSVILRDNSGNTIYF.

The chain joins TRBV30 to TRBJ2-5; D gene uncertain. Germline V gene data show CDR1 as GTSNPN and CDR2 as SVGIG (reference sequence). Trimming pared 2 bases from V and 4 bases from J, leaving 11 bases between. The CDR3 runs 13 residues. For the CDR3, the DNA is TGTGCCTGGAGTAAGTCGCTAACAGAGACCCAGTACTTC. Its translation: CAWSKSLTETQYF. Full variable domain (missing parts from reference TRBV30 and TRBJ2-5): SQTIHQWPATLVQPVGSPLSLECTVEGTSNPNLYWYRQAAGRGLQLLFYSVGIGQISSEVPQNLSASRPQDRQFILSSKKLLLSDSGFYLCAWSKSLTETQYFGPGTRLLVL.

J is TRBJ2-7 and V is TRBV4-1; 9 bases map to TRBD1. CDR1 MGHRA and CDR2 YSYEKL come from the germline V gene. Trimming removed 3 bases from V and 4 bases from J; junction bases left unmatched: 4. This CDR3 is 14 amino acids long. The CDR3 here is CASSHPDRGYEQYF. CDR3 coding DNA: TGCGCCAGCAGCCACCCCGACAGGGGGTACGAGCAGTACTTC.

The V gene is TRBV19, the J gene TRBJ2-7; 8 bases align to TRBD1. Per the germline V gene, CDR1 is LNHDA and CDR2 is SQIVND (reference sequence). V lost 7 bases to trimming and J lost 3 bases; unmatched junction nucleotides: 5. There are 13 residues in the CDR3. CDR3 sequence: CASTPGQDYEQYF. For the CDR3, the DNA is TGTGCCAGTACCCCGGGACAGGACTACGAGCAGTACTTC.

In DNA, the CDR3 is TGCAGCGTCCTGCCCGCGGGCCGTCAAGAGACCCAGTACTTC. Protein: CSVLPAGRQETQYF. V is TRBV29-1 and J is TRBJ2-5, with D maybe TRBD2 (5 bases). Trimming removed 6 bases from V and 2 bases from J, with 16 bases in between. Per germline, CDR1 SQVTM and CDR2 ANQGSEA. The CDR3 sequence is 14 residues long. Combining the CDR3 with reference TRBV29-1 and TRBJ2-5 gives the whole variable domain SAVISQKPSRDICQRGTSLTIQCQVDSQVTMMFWYRQQPGQSLTLIATANQGSEATYESGFVIDKFPISRPNLTFSTLTVSNMSPEDSSIYLCSVLPAGRQETQYFGPGTRLLVL.

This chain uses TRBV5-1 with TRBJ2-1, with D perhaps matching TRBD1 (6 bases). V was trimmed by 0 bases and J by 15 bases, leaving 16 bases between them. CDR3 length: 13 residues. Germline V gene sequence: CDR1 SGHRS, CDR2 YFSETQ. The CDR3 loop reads CASSLAQGPSMFF. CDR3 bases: TGCGCCAGCAGCTTGGCGCAGGGGCCCTCCATGTTCTTC.

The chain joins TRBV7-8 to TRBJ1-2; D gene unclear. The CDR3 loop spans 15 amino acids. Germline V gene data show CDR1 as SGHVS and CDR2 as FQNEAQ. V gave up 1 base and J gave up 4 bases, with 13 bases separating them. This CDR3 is CASSLVPEKIYGYTF. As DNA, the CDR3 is TGTGCCAGCAGCTTAGTACCGGAGAAAATCTATGGCTACACCTTC.

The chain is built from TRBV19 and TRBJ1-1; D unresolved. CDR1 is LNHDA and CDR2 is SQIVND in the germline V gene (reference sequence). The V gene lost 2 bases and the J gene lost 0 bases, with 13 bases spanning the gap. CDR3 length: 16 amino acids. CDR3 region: CASSIQIQVMNTEAFF. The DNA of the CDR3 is TGTGCCAGTAGTATACAAATCCAGGTGATGAACACTGAAGCTTTCTTT.

In nucleotides, the CDR3 is TGTGCCAGCAGGACTAGCGGGAGTATCTACGAGCAGTACTTC. Its protein product is CASRTSGSIYEQYF. The gene calls are TRBV28 and TRBJ2-7; the match to TRBD2 covers 12 bases. This CDR3 is 14 amino acids long. Germline CDR1 is MDHEN and CDR2 is SYDVKM. V lost 6 bases to trimming and J lost 3 bases; unmatched junction nucleotides: 3.

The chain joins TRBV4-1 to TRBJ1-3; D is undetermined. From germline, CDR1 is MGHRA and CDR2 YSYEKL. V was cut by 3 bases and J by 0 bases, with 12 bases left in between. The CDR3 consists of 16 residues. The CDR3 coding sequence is TGCGCCAGCAGCCAGGCGGTTTTCACCTCTGGAAACACCATATATTTT. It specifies CASSQAVFTSGNTIYF.

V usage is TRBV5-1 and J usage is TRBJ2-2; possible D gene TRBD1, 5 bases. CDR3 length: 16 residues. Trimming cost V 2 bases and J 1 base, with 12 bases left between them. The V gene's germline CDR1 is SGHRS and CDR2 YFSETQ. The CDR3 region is CASSLGDSGNTGELFF. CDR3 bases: TGCGCCAGCAGCTTAGGAGACAGTGGGAACACCGGGGAGCTGTTTTTT.

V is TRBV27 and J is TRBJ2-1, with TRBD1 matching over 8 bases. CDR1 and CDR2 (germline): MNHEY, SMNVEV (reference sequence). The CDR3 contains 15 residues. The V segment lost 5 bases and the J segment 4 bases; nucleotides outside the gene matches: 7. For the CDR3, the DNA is TGTGCCAGCAGTGTGGGGACAGGAGAGTACAATGAGCAGTTCTTC. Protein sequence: CASSVGTGEYNEQFF.